This is a list of T cell receptor beta chains from one sample in a study of T cells in Graves' hyperthyroidism and ophthalmopathy. TCRdb independently ran MiXCR on the multiplex PCR reads; one entry per CDR3 protein. Altogether 380,000 or so distinct CDR3 sequences are present, roughly 13% being singletons, with the ten largest covering about 20%. Source material: blood. These receptors came from a man between 25 and 39 years old with Graves' hyperthyroidism that later progressed to Graves' ophthalmopathy. The CDR3 runs from the conserved cysteine through the conserved F or W. D genes are given only for firm matches. Clone size is given for some rows only: seen once, a few or many times, or a class if the clone is expanded.

v_call	clone_size	j_call	d_call	cdr3_aa	cdr3_nt
TRBV27	many	TRBJ1-1	NA	CASSLDDPSPNTEAFF	TGTGCCAGCAGTCTCGACGACCCGTCCCCGAACACTGAAGCTTTCTTT
TRBV30	many	TRBJ1-1	NA	CAWSILDTEAFF	TGTGCCTGGAGCATATTGGACACTGAAGCTTTCTTT
TRBV28	many	TRBJ1-1	TRBD1	CASSPHPQGAGAEAFF	TGTGCCAGCAGTCCTCATCCACAGGGGGCGGGGGCTGAAGCTTTCTTT
TRBV12-3/TRBV12-4	many	TRBJ2-7	NA	CASSLGGLWFGGHPNRSTYEQYF	TGTGCCAGCAGTTTAGGAGGATTGTGGTTTGGGGGGCACCCCAACCGTAGTACTTACGAGCAGTACTTC
TRBV12-3/TRBV12-4	many	TRBJ2-7	TRBD1	CASTHLDRARRYEQYF	TGTGCCAGCACGCATCTCGACAGGGCGAGGAGATACGAGCAGTACTTC
TRBV2	many	TRBJ2-3	TRBD2	CASSEFGLDDTDTQYF	TGTGCCAGCAGTGAGTTCGGACTAGACGACACAGATACGCAGTATTTT
TRBV20-1	NA	TRBJ1-3	TRBD1	CSAREPDRASGNTIYF	TGCAGTGCTAGAGAGCCCGACAGGGCCTCTGGAAACACCATATATTTT
TRBV2	NA	TRBJ2-5	TRBD1	CASTLGQAGETQYF	TGTGCCAGCACCTTAGGACAGGCAGGAGAGACCCAGTACTTC
TRBV5-5	few	TRBJ2-1	TRBD1	CASSLEGQALGQFF	TGTGCCAGCAGCTTGGAAGGACAGGCCCTCGGGCAGTTCTTC
TRBV4-2	many	TRBJ1-1	TRBD1	CASSQAQGGKNTEAFF	TGTGCCAGCAGCCAAGCTCAGGGGGGTAAGAACACTGAAGCTTTCTTT
TRBV7-9	many	TRBJ2-7	NA	CASSSLSYEQYF	TGTGCCAGCAGCTCCCTATCCTACGAGCAGTACTTC
TRBV28	many	TRBJ2-1	TRBD1	CASSQDRDMFRSYNEQFF	TGTGCCAGCAGTCAAGACAGGGACATGTTCCGCTCCTACAATGAGCAGTTCTTC
TRBV10-3	many	TRBJ1-1	NA	CAISGSMNTEAFF	TGTGCCATCAGTGGGTCGATGAACACTGAAGCTTTCTTT
TRBV27	many	TRBJ1-5	NA	CASSPGTKYSNQPQHF	TGTGCCAGCAGTCCTGGGACAAAATATAGCAATCAGCCCCAGCATTTT